The 30 T cell receptor beta chains below all came from one sample that was sequenced in a study of Graves' ophthalmopathy and Graves' hyperthyroidism. Investigators amplified TCR beta CDR3 regions from RNA transcripts. First-round RT-PCR relied on HTBI primers, and a second-round multiplex PCR came next. TCRdb used MiXCR to reprocess the multiplex PCR reads, holding one entry per CDR3 protein. This sample has about 480,000 distinct CDR3 sequences; around 15% occur once, and the top ten carry 9.8%. Sequencing was carried out using blood. The receptors originated from a woman in her thirties with Graves' ophthalmopathy.

This clonotype was seen repeatedly, ten times or more. CDR3 residues: CAISESSHLSAEAFF. CDR3 DNA sequence: TGTGCCATCAGTGAGTCCTCCCACCTTAGCGCTGAAGCTTTCTTT. The J gene is TRBJ1-1, the V gene TRBV10-3; no clear D. This CDR3 has 15 residues. Trimming pared 0 bases from V and 6 bases from J, leaving 14 bases between. The germline V gene has CDR1 ENHRY and CDR2 SYGVKD.

This clonotype occurred a few times. This rearrangement joins TRBV10-3 to TRBJ1-1; D is uncertain. CDR1 is ENHRY and CDR2 is SYGVKD in the germline V gene. This CDR3 has 13 residues. The germline V and J ends were trimmed by 4 bases and 0 bases, with 6 bases remaining between them. CDR3 DNA: TGTGCCATCAGTGTCAAGGTGAACACTGAAGCTTTCTTT. Translated: CAISVKVNTEAFF.

The V call is TRBV12-3 or TRBV12-4, the J call TRBJ1-6, with D possibly TRBD1 on 5 matching bases. The CDR3 sequence is 14 residues long. V lost 6 bases and J 9 bases, leaving 15 bases between the germline ends. The CDR3 region is CASSPGLGGSPLHF. CDR3 coding DNA: TGTGCCAGCAGCCCCGGGTTGGGGGGTTCACCCCTCCACTTT.

Remarks on this clonotype: One end of the junction does not line up with germline, which may come from a read error. CDR3 nucleotide sequence: TGCAGCGTTGAAGAAGAGGGGACAGGGGGGAACTCTGAAGCTTTCTTT. Encoded protein: CSVEEEGTGGNSEAFF. This chain connects TRBV29-1 to TRBJ1-1; TRBD1 matches at 11 bases. The V gene's germline CDR1 is SQVTM and CDR2 ANQGSEA. There are 16 residues in the CDR3.

This clonotype was counted between two and nine times. This sequence joins TRBV7-2 and TRBJ2-1; no clear D gene. CDR3 length: 14 residues. Trimming took 4 bases from V and 7 from J, leaving 14 bases between them. Germline loops: CDR1 SGHTA, CDR2 FQGNSA. Written as DNA, the CDR3 is TGTGCCAGCAGCTCGAGGAGACTGGGGAATGAGCAGTTCTTC. This encodes CASSSRRLGNEQFF.

This clonotype showed up many times. The chain joins TRBV12-3 or TRBV12-4 to TRBJ1-1; D not resolved. Trimming cost V 3 bases and J 0 bases, with 8 bases left between them. CDR3 size: 14 residues. In DNA form, the CDR3 reads TGTGCCAGCAGTTTGCCCGGGTTGAACACTGAAGCTTTCTTT. This encodes CASSLPGLNTEAFF.

This clonotype was picked up many times. The chain recombines TRBV27 with TRBJ1-2, with TRBD1 as a possible D gene (6 bases). Trimming cost V 4 bases and J 0 bases, with 12 bases left between them. Germline V lookup: CDR1 MNHEY, CDR2 SMNVEV (reference sequence). The CDR3 runs 15 residues. The DNA of the CDR3 is TGTGCCAGCAGTTCGCTCCAGGGGTCTAACTATGGCTACACCTTC. Protein product: CASSSLQGSNYGYTF.

This clonotype was recorded at least ten times. The chain combines TRBV6-5 with TRBJ1-6, with 7 bases fitting TRBD1. In germline, CDR1 is MNHEY, CDR2 SVGAGI. V gave up 0 bases and J gave up 5 bases; unmatched junction bases: 4. The CDR3 runs to 16 residues. As DNA, the CDR3 is TGTGCCAGCAGTTACTCGACAGACAGGGATAATTCACCCCTCCACTTT. Translated: CASSYSTDRDNSPLHF.

This clonotype was observed at least ten times. V gene TRBV20-1 combines with J gene TRBJ2-7; tentative D call: TRBD1 (5 bases). Trimming took off 0 bases at V and 1 base at J, with 10 bases between the two ends. The CDR3 length is 14 residues. Germline CDR1 is DFQATT and CDR2 is SNEGSKA (reference sequence). DNA of the CDR3: TGCAGTGCTAGAGACGCCAGGGAATCCTACGAGCAGTACTTC. It is translated as CSARDARESYEQYF.

This clonotype was observed many times. The chain links TRBV5-1 to TRBJ1-6; D uncertain. Trimming cost V 6 bases and J 5 bases, with 15 bases left between them. Germline lookup yields CDR1 SGHRS and CDR2 YFSETQ. CDR3 length equals 15 residues. CDR3 nucleotides: TGCGCCAGCAAATTGGGAACGGCAGATAATTCACCCCTCCACTTT. Protein sequence: CASKLGTADNSPLHF.

Ten or more counts support this clonotype. This chain connects TRBV27 to TRBJ1-6; no clear D gene. Trimming left V 2 bases short and J 9 bases short, with 14 bases between. Germline loops: CDR1 MNHEY, CDR2 SMNVEV (reference sequence). CDR3 length: 15 residues. CDR3 loop: CASSLLGSLGSPLHF. The CDR3 DNA reads TGTGCCAGCAGTTTACTCGGATCCTTAGGTTCACCCCTCCACTTT.

V and J are TRBV6-1 and TRBJ1-5; no definite D call. Germline CDR1 and CDR2: MNHNS and SASEGT. This CDR3 has 15 residues. V gave up 4 bases and J gave up 1 base, with 11 bases separating them. The CDR3 coding sequence is TGTGCCAGCAGTGGGCCCCGTCAGAGCAATCAGCCCCAGCATTTT. It is translated as CASSGPRQSNQPQHF.

This clonotype was counted at least ten times. The V gene is TRBV12-3 or TRBV12-4, the J gene TRBJ1-5, with D unclear. Trimming shortened V by 3 bases and J by 6 bases, and 6 bases separated the two germline ends. CDR3 length: 12 amino acids. CDR3 protein: CASSFRGQPQHF. CDR3 bases: TGTGCCAGCAGTTTCAGAGGTCAGCCCCAGCATTTT.

V is TRBV3-1 and J is TRBJ2-5, with 10 bases matching TRBD2. Germline assignment: CDR1 LGHDT and CDR2 YNNKEL (reference sequence). There are 17 residues in the CDR3. The J segment lost 5 bases and the V segment lost 0 bases, leaving 9 bases of the junction unmatched. CDR3 nucleotides: TGTGCCAGCAGCCAAGATACTAGCGGGGTGCGGAGGGAGACCCAGTACTTC. This sequence encodes CASSQDTSGVRRETQYF.

This rearrangement joins TRBV12-3 or TRBV12-4 to TRBJ2-7, with 15 bases lining up with TRBD2. This CDR3 spans 20 amino acids. Trimming at V came to 2 bases and at J to 0 bases, leaving 11 bases not matched to a gene. CDR3 amino acids: CASSLTAGTSGGWSSYEQYF. For the CDR3, the DNA is TGTGCCAGCAGTTTAACCGCCGGGACTAGCGGGGGGTGGAGCTCCTACGAGCAGTACTTC.

This clonotype was observed many times. The rearrangement uses TRBV28 and TRBJ2-7; 13 bases agree with TRBD2. Looked up from germline, CDR1 is MDHEN and CDR2 is SYDVKM. CDR3 length equals 16 residues. The V segment lost 5 bases and the J segment 4 bases; nucleotides outside the gene matches: 8. The CDR3 nucleotides read TGTGCCAGCAGTCAGGGACTAGCGGGATTTGGTTACGAGCAGTACTTC. Its protein is CASSQGLAGFGYEQYF.

In its sample, this clonotype was seen many times. The CDR3 sequence is CASSTSGGPLSEQYF. The CDR3 region has the DNA TGTGCCAGCAGTACATCTGGGGGACCCCTGTCCGAGCAGTACTTC. The gene calls are TRBV6-1 and TRBJ2-7; either TRBD1 or TRBD2 may supply D (5 bases each). CDR1 is MNHNS and CDR2 is SASEGT in the germline V gene. The CDR3 covers 15 residues. The V end was cut by 5 bases, the J end by 6 bases, with 20 bases between.

This clonotype was observed at least ten times. The gene calls are TRBV20-1 and TRBJ2-7; TRBD1 aligns across 7 bases. Germline V gives CDR1 DFQATT, CDR2 SNEGSKA (reference sequence). This CDR3 region has 13 residues. V trimming: 5 bases; J trimming: 5 bases; junction bases outside the gene matches: 9. The CDR3 sequence is CSAVTGDNDEQYF. CDR3 DNA: TGCAGTGCTGTTACAGGGGATAACGACGAGCAGTACTTC.

This clonotype was observed at least ten times. The chain uses TRBV6-1 and TRBJ1-4; the D gene is possibly TRBD1 (6 bases). V was cut by 7 bases and J by 8 bases, with 14 bases left in between. The germline CDR1 and CDR2 sequences are MNHNS and SASEGT. This CDR3 has 13 amino acids. CDR3 loop: CASTVGGQEKLFF. In nucleotides, the CDR3 is TGTGCCAGCACGGTCGGGGGGCAGGAAAAACTGTTTTTT.

The table lists this clonotype with many counts. V and J are TRBV19 and TRBJ2-5; 8 bases are shared with TRBD2. V shed 5 bases and J 5 bases; nucleotides not matched to a gene: 13. The length of the CDR3 is 16 residues. The V gene's germline CDR1 is LNHDA and CDR2 SQIVND (reference sequence). CDR3 sequence: CASSPLAGRARETQYF. Here the CDR3 DNA reads TGTGCCAGTAGTCCGTTAGCCGGGAGGGCGCGGGAGACCCAGTACTTC.

This chain joins TRBV12-3 or TRBV12-4 and TRBJ2-2, with D perhaps TRBD1 (6 bases). V gave up 10 bases and J gave up 5 bases, with 20 bases separating them. The CDR3 loop spans 15 amino acids. This chain's CDR3 is CATSVWGRATGELFF. The CDR3 region has the DNA TGTGCCACCTCTGTTTGGGGGCGGGCGACCGGGGAGCTGTTTTTT.

The sample holds many counts of this clonotype. J is TRBJ1-6 and V is TRBV29-1, with D unclear. V was pared by 3 bases and J by 7 bases, with 10 bases between. The CDR3 extends over 13 amino acids. CDR1 SQVTM and CDR2 ANQGSEA come from the germline V gene. The CDR3 protein is CSVETGRNSPLHF. For the CDR3, the DNA is TGCAGCGTTGAGACCGGGAGGAATTCACCCCTCCACTTT.

This clonotype was recorded at least ten times. The rearrangement links TRBV20-1 to TRBJ2-7, with 7 bases that match TRBD1. V gave up 3 bases and J gave up 0 bases; unmatched junction bases: 8. This CDR3 spans 15 amino acids. CDR1 and CDR2 (germline): DFQATT, SNEGSKA (reference sequence). In DNA form, the CDR3 reads TGCAGTGCTAGTCCTAACAGGGGAACCTCCTACGAGCAGTACTTC. This translates into CSASPNRGTSYEQYF.

This clonotype was observed at least ten times. The rearrangement uses TRBV27 and TRBJ1-3; D unresolved. Germline CDR1 is MNHEY and CDR2 is SMNVEV (reference sequence). This CDR3 has 13 residues. The ends were cut back, 3 bases at V and 11 bases at J, with 14 bases in the middle. The CDR3 reads CASSLFWSVAIYF. DNA for the CDR3: TGTGCCAGCAGTTTGTTTTGGTCAGTGGCCATATATTTT.

In regard to this clonotype: A read error may be the cause here, since a much bigger clone is one base away. CDR3 in DNA: TGTGCCAGCAGTGAGAGGGGGGGGGGCAACACTGAAGCTTTCTTT. Translation gives CASSERGGGNTEAFF. The gene calls are TRBV6-4 and TRBJ1-1, with a tentative D call TRBD1 (6 bases). This CDR3 is built from 15 residues. Germline V gene lookup returns CDR1 MRHNA and CDR2 SNTAGT. Trimming shortened V by 3 bases and J by 2 bases, and 13 bases separated the two germline ends.

The rearrangement uses TRBV11-2 and TRBJ1-1; D gene unclear. Per the germline V gene, CDR1 is SGHAT and CDR2 is FQNNGV. Trimming stripped 1 base from V and 5 bases from J, with 14 bases between. The CDR3 is 15 residues long. CDR3 loop: CASSLAPRAPTEAFF. In nucleotides, the CDR3 is TGTGCCAGCAGCTTAGCACCCCGGGCGCCGACTGAAGCTTTCTTT.

This clonotype was seen repeatedly, ten times or more. The rearrangement joins TRBV20-1 to TRBJ2-6, with D unresolved. V lost 5 bases and J 3 bases, leaving 8 bases between the germline ends. The length of the CDR3 is 13 residues. Germline V gene lookup returns CDR1 DFQATT and CDR2 SNEGSKA (reference sequence). The CDR3 DNA reads as TGCAGTGCTGTCCCGGGTGGGGCCAACGTCCTGACTTTC. Protein sequence: CSAVPGGANVLTF.

This clonotype was counted at least ten times. The rearrangement uses TRBV19 and TRBJ1-2, with unresolved D. V was cut by 3 bases and J by 2 bases, with 10 bases left in between. CDR1 is LNHDA and CDR2 is SQIVND in the germline V gene (reference sequence). The CDR3 totals 14 residues. CDR3 in amino acids: CASSISDGNYGYTF. CDR3 bases: TGTGCCAGTAGTATTTCGGACGGGAACTATGGCTACACCTTC.

The chain has TRBV9 and TRBJ2-6; 8 positions agree with TRBD2. J lost 2 bases, V lost 9 bases, and 4 bases had no gene match. The germline gives CDR1 SGDLS, CDR2 YYNGEE. CDR3 length: 14 amino acids. The CDR3: CATRGVAGANVLTF. The CDR3, as DNA: TGTGCCACGCGGGGGGTTGCTGGGGCCAACGTCCTGACTTTC.

Many counts were recorded for this clonotype. The V gene is TRBV12-3 or TRBV12-4, the J gene TRBJ2-1; D uncertain. The length of the CDR3 is 13 residues. V was cut by 0 bases and J by 7 bases, with 7 bases left in between. CDR3 nucleotide sequence: TGTGCCAGCAGTTTAGCGGTTCTGAATGAGCAGTTCTTC. This codes for CASSLAVLNEQFF.